A selection of T cell receptor beta chains follows, all from one sample in a study of shared T cell receptors in the human thymus. Produced via immunoSEQ multiplex PCR; TCRdb's table is partial and in-frame only. The sample has more than 550,000 clones, approximately 85% seen once. These data also formed part of another study, on human thymus T cells.

Material: thymocytes. The receptors were sampled from a girl less than two years old with a congenital heart defect. CDR3s include the opening cysteine and the closing phenylalanine or tryptophan.

j_call v_call cdr3_aa
TRBJ2-3 TRBV2 CASSPKGTSGDTDTQYF
TRBJ2-6 TRBV15 CATSRDLQGEGGANVLTF
TRBJ2-3 TRBV9 CASSAGTRDTDTQYF
TRBJ2-3 TRBV7-2 CASSLARDSPTDTQYF
TRBJ1-2 TRBV15 CATSRDSVTGQDHGYTF
TRBJ2-3 TRBV7-9 CASSPGWDTQYF
TRBJ2-3 TRBV28 CASSPRGQGHTDTQYF
TRBJ2-5 TRBV6-5 CASSYPAGPSQETQYF
TRBJ1-5 TRBV6-1 CASSKGHSNQPQHF
TRBJ1-5 TRBV30 CAWSVSGSQPQHF
TRBJ2-5 TRBV29-1 CSVEDVASVRETQYF
TRBJ1-1 TRBV5-6 CASWSGNTEAFF
TRBJ2-7 TRBV5-5 CASSPLWVGLYEQYF
TRBJ1-4 TRBV27 CASSPQTRPGTGVINEKLFF
TRBJ1-1 TRBV4-3 CASSQEAGVNTEAFF
TRBJ1-1 TRBV6-1 CATHGQGRSTEAFF
TRBJ1-6 TRBV28 CASSPRPTGLPYSPLHF
TRBJ2-1 TRBV4-3 CASSQIAAPSYNEQFF
TRBJ2-7 TRBV27 CASSLRPGTASSYEQYF
TRBJ1-1 TRBV6-6 CASSYRGPPINTEAFF
TRBJ1-1 TRBV19 CASSRGQGAGIPENTEAFF
TRBJ2-7 TRBV5-6 CASSINRLAGYYEQYF
TRBJ2-5 TRBV9 CASSDRVGELETQYF
TRBJ2-3 TRBV9 CVSSVGSPGADTQYF
TRBJ1-4 TRBV5-6 CASSLEPRLNEKLFF
TRBJ1-4 TRBV6-1 CASSEATGVEKLFF
TRBJ1-1 TRBV15 CATNVTRGTEAFF
TRBJ1-2 TRBV9 CASSNLSGTGMGTVYGYTF
TRBJ2-7 TRBV2 CASRNEMFEAYEQYF
TRBJ2-1 TRBV29-1 CSADCGGPNNEQFF
TRBJ2-5 TRBV2 CASRSGTPQETQYF
TRBJ1-6 TRBV6-1 CASSDRSKHINSPLHF
TRBJ1-6 TRBV29-1 CSVDISSYNSPLHF
TRBJ1-2 TRBV6-5 CASREQGDYGYTF
TRBJ1-4 TRBV20-1 CSARLLGGLFF
TRBJ2-7 TRBV7-8 CASSRGMVSYEQYF
TRBJ2-1 TRBV28 CASRLYRDRNYNEQFF
TRBJ1-2 TRBV6-1 CATELGRVGYGYTF
TRBJ2-7 TRBV6-1 CASSRKDRDYEQYF
TRBJ2-7 TRBV5-6 CASSWGGSYEQYF
TRBJ2-3 TRBV19 CASRLRGPTDTQYF
TRBJ1-2 TRBV27 CASSPHDRGGYTF
TRBJ1-6 TRBV5-5 CASSLALYNSPLHF
TRBJ1-4 TRBV7-2 CASSLGQPNEKLFF
TRBJ1-3 TRBV5-1 CASSLWGGGPSGNTIYF
TRBJ2-2 TRBV19 CASSMGSWRTVRGTGELFF
TRBJ2-3 TRBV9 CASSVGTGVTDTQYF
TRBJ1-4 TRBV4-1 CASSQTTGLGHGKLFF
TRBJ1-1 TRBV27 CASSFFMGDRGWAEAFF
TRBJ1-1 TRBV19 CASSIKGPPGGTEAFF
TRBJ1-3 TRBV4-3 CASSQAQSGTGSAGNTIYF
TRBJ1-3 TRBV6-6 CASTVGRGIINTIYF
TRBJ2-7 TRBV19 CASSRQESSYEQYF
TRBJ2-7 TRBV13 CASSLGEGGRYEQYF
TRBJ1-5 TRBV2 CASSEAPTGYQPQHF